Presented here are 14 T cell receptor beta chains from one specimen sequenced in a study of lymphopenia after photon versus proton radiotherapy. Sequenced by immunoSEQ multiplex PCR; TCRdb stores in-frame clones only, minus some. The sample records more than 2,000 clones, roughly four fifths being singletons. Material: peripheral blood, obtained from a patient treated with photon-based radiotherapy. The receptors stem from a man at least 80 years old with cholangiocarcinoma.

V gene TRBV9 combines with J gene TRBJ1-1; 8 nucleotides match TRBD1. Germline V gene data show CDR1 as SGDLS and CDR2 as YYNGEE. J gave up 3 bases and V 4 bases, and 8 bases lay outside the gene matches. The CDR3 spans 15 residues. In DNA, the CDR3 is TGTGCCAGCAGCCCTCGGACAGGGAAGGACACTGAAGCTTTCTTT. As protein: CASSPRTGKDTEAFF.

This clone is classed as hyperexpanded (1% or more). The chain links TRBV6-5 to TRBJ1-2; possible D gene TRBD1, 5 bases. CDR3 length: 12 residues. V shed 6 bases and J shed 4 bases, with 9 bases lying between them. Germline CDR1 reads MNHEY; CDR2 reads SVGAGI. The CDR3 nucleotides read TGTGCCAGCAGCCCCGGGGGCTATGGCTACACCTTC. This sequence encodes CASSPGGYGYTF.

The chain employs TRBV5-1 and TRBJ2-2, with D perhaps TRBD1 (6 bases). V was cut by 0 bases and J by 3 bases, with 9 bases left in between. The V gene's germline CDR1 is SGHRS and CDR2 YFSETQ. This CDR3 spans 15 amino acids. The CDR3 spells CASSLVGGYTGELFF. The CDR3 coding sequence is TGCGCCAGCAGCTTGGTTGGGGGCTACACCGGGGAGCTGTTTTTT.

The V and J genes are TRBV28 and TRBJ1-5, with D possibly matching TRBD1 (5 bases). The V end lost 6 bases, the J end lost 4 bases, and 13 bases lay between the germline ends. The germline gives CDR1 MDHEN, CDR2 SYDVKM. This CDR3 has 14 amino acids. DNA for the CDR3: TGTGCCAGCAGATACGACAGTCCAAATCAGCCCCAGCATTTT. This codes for CASRYDSPNQPQHF.

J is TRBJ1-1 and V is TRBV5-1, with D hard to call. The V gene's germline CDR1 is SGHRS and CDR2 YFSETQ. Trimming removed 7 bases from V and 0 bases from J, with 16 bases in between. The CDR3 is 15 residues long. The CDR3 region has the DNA TGCGCCAGCGGCGGTGGCAGCGCATTGAACACTGAAGCTTTCTTT. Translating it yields CASGGGSALNTEAFF.

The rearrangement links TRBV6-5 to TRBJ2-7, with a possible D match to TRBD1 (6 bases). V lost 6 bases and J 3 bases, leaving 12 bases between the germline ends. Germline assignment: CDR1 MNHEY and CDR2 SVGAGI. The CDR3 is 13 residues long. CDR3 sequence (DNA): TGTGCCAGCAGATCCGGACAGAACTACGAGCAGTACTTC. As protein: CASRSGQNYEQYF.

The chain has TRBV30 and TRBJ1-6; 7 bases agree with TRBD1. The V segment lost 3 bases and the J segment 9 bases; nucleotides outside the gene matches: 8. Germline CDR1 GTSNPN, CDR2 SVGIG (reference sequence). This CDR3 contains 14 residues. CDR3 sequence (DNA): TGTGCCTGGAGGGACACAGGGGTGGCTTCACCCCTCCACTTT. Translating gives CAWRDTGVASPLHF.

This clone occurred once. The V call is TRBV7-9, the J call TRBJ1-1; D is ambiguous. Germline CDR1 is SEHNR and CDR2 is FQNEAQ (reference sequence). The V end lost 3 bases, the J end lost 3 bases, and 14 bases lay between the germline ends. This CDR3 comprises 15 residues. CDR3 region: CASSFSIGLDTEAFF. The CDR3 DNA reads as TGTGCCAGCAGCTTTTCTATCGGTTTGGACACTGAAGCTTTCTTT.

CDR3 protein: CASSRQVWTEAFF. Written as DNA, the CDR3 is TGTGCCAGCAGTCGACAGGTATGGACTGAAGCTTTCTTT. The V gene is TRBV6-5, the J gene TRBJ1-1, with TRBD1 as a possible D gene (6 bases). Germline lookup yields CDR1 MNHEY and CDR2 SVGAGI. V gave up 5 bases and J gave up 5 bases, with 12 bases separating them. The CDR3 extends over 13 amino acids.

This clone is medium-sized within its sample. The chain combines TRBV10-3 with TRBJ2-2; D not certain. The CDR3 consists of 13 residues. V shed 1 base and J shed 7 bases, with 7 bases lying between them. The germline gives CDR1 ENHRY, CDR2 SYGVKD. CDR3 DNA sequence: TGTGCCATCAGTGAGTTAGGAGACGGGGAGCTGTTTTTT. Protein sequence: CAISELGDGELFF.

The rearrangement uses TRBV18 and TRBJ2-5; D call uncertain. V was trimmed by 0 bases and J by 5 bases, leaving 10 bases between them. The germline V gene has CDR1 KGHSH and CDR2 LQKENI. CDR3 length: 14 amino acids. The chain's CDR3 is CASSPPSGRETQYF. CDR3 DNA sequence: TGTGCCAGCTCACCACCGTCAGGAAGGGAGACCCAGTACTTC.

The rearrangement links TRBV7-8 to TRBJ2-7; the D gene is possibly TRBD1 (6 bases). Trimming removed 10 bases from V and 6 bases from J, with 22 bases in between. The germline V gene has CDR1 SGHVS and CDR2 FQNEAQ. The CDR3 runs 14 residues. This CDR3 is CATVETGVSLEQYF. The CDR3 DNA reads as TGTGCCACAGTTGAGACAGGAGTGTCTCTCGAGCAGTACTTC.

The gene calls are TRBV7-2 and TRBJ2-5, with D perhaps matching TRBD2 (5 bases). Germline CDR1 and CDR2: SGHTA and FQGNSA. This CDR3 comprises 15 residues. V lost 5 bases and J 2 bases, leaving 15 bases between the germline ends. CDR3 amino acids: CASSPSPGRQETQYF. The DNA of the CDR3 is TGTGCCAGCAGCCCTAGCCCCGGACGTCAAGAGACCCAGTACTTC.

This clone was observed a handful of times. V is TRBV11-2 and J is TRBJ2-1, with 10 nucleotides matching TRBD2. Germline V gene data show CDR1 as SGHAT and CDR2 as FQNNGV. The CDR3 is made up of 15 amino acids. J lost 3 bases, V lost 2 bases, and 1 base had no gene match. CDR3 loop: CASSLSGGDYNEQFF. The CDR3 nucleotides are TGTGCCAGCAGCTTAAGCGGGGGGGACTACAATGAGCAGTTCTTC. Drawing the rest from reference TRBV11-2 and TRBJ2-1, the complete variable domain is EAGVAQSPRYKIIEKRQSVAFWCNPISGHATLYWYQQILGQGPKLLIQFQNNGVVDDSQLPKDRFSAERLKGVDSTLKIQPAKLEDSAVYLCASSLSGGDYNEQFFGPGTRLTVL.